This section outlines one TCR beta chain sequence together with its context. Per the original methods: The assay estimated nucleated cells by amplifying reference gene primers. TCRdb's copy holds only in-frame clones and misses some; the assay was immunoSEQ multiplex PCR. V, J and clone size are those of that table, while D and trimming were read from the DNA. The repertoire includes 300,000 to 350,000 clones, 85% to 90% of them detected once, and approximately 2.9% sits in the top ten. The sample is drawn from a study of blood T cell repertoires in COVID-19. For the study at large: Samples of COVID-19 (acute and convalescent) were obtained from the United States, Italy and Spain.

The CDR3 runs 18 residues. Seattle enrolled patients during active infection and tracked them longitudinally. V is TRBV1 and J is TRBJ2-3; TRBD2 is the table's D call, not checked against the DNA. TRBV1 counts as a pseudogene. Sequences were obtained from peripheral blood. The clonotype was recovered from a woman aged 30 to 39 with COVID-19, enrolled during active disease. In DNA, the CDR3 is TGCACCAGCAGCCCGGGACTAGCGGGAGCCCAGGGCACAGATACGCAGTATTTT. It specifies CTSSPGLAGAQGTDTQYF.